The source of this TCR beta chain is a study of OX40 agonist ivuxolimab in advanced cancers. Study at large: Ivuxolimab, an antibody acting as an agonist of OX40 (CD134), was used to treat patients.

Profiling relied on immunoSEQ multiplex PCR, and the TCRdb table lists in-frame clones only, not all of them. The sample lists some 80,000 clones, approximately 91% occurring once. Trimming took 6 bases from V and 5 from J, leaving 11 bases between them. The CDR3 length is 13 residues. Germline V gives CDR1 MNHEY, CDR2 SVGAGI. The study, taken as a whole, reports: Which antigen the expanded peripheral T cells recognized is unknown.

This clone was counted a single time. What it binds is unknown. The TCR was taken from an adult with an advanced solid tumor such as melanoma, head and neck, liver or kidney cancer. Specimen: CD4+ or CD8+ T cells sorted from blood, collected in a trial of the OX40 agonist ivuxolimab. This chain connects TRBV6-5 to TRBJ1-5; the D gene is possibly TRBD1 (6 bases). The CDR3 loop reads CASSRGGDQPQHF. In DNA form, the CDR3 reads TGTGCCAGCAGCCGCGGGGGCGATCAGCCCCAGCATTTT.